This T cell receptor beta chain was found in a study of T cells after yellow fever vaccination. 5'RACE template switching produced TCR cDNA carrying a universal primer site and UMIs. TCRdb passed the 5' RACE reads through MiXCR, listing each CDR3 protein once. This sample carries about 340,000 distinct CDR3 sequences, roughly an eighth of them seen once, and the ten largest clones take approximately 3.4%. This clonotype has more than one count but fewer than ten. Germline CDR1 and CDR2: SGHTA and FQGNSA. V lost 4 bases to trimming and J lost 4 bases, with 21 bases between them. This CDR3 comprises 17 residues.

This sequence was found in a man aged 18 to 29 who received the YFV17D yellow fever vaccine. The V gene is TRBV7-2, the J gene TRBJ2-3; TRBD1 is a possible D gene (5 bases). The sequencing here drew on CD4+ T cells sorted from PBMCs, taken 15 days after the yellow fever booster vaccination. The CDR3 coding sequence is TGTGCCAGCAGCTCGACTCCTTGGTCAGGGCGCGCAGATACGCAGTATTTT. Protein: CASSSTPWSGRADTQYF. Combining the CDR3 with reference TRBV7-2 and TRBJ2-3 gives the whole variable domain GAGVSQSPSNKVTEKGKDVELRCDPISGHTALYWYRQSLGQGLEFLIYFQGNSAPDKSGLPSDRFSAERTGGSVSTLTIQRTQQEDSAVYLCASSSTPWSGRADTQYFGPGTRLTVL.